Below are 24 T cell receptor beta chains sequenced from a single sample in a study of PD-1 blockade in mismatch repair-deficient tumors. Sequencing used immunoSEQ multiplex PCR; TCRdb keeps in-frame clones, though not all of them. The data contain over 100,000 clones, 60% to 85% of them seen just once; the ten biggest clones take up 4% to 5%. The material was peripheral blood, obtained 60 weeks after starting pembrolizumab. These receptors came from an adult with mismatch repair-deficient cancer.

DNA for the CDR3: TGTGCCAGCAGCTTGTCGACTAGCGGTACGGAGCAGTACTTC. Amino acids: CASSLSTSGTEQYF. V gene TRBV7-8 combines with J gene TRBJ2-7; TRBD2 matches at 9 bases. Per germline, CDR1 SGHVS and CDR2 FQNEAQ. V lost 3 bases and J lost 7; bases outside the gene matches: 7. The CDR3 totals 14 residues.

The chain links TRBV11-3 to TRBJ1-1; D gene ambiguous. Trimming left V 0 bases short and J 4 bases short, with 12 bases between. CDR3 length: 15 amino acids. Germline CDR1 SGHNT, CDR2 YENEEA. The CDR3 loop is CASSLDPRPGTEAFF. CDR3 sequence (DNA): TGTGCCAGCAGCTTAGATCCCCGGCCCGGCACTGAAGCTTTCTTT.

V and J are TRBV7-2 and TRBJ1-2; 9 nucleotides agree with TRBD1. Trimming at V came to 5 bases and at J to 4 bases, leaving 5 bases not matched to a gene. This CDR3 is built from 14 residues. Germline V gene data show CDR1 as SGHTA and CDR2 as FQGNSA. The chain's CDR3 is CASSVDRGTYGYTF. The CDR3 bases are TGTGCCAGCAGCGTGGACAGGGGAACCTATGGCTACACCTTC.

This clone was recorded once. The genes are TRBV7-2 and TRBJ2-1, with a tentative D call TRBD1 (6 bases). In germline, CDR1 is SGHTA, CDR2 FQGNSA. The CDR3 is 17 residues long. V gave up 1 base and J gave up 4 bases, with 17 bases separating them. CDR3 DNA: TGTGCCAGCAGCTTAGACCCGACCAGGGGTACGTACAATGAGCAGTTCTTC. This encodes CASSLDPTRGTYNEQFF.

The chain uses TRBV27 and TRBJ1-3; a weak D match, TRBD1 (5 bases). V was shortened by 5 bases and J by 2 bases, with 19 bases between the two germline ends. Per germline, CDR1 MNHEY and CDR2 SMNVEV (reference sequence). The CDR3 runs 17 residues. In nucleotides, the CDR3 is TGTGCCAGCAGTCTATTGGGGCCTAGACCCGCTGGAAACACCATATATTTT. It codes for CASSLLGPRPAGNTIYF.

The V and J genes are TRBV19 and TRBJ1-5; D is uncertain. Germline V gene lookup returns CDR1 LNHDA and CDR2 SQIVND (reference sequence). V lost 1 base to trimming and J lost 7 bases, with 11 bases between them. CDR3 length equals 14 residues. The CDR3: CASSIGAFGQPQHF. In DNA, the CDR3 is TGTGCCAGTAGTATAGGGGCATTCGGGCAGCCCCAGCATTTT.

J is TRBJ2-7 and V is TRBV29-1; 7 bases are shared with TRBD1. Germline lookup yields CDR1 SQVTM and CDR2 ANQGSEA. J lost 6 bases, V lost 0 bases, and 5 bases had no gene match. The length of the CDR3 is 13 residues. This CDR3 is CSVEDRGNFEQYF. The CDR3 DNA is TGCAGCGTTGAAGACAGGGGGAACTTCGAGCAGTACTTC.

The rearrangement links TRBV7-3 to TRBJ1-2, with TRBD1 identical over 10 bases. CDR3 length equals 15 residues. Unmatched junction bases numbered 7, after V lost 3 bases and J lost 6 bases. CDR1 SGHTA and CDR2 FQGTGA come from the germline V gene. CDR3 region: CASSLDRGGIDGYTF. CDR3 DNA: TGTGCCAGCAGCTTGGACAGGGGGGGCATCGATGGCTACACCTTC.

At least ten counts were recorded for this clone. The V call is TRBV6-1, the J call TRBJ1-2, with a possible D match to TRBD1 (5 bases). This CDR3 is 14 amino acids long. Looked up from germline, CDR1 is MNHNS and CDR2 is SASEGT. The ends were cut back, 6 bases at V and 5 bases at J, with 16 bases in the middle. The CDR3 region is CASRAGYDQYGYTF. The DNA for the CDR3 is TGTGCCAGCAGGGCAGGGTATGACCAATATGGCTACACCTTC.

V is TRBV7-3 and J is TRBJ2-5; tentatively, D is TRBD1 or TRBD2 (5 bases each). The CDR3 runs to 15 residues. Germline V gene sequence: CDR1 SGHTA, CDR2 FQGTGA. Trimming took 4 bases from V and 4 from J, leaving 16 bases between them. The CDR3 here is CASSSKRGSPETQYF. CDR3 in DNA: TGTGCCAGCAGCTCCAAACGGGGCAGCCCAGAGACCCAGTACTTC.

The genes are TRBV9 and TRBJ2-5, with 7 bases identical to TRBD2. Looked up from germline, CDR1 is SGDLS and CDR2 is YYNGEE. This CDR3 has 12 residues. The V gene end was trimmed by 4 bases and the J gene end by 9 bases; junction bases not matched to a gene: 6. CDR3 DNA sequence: TGTGCCAGCAGCCTTGAGGGGAGGGCCCAGTACTTC. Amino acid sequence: CASSLEGRAQYF.

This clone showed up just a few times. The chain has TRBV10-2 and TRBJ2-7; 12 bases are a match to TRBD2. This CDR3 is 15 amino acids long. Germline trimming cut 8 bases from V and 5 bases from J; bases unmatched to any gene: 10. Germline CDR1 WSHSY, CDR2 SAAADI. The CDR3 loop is CASGIGTSGLDEQYF. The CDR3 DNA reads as TGCGCCAGCGGGATTGGGACTAGCGGGCTCGACGAGCAGTACTTC.

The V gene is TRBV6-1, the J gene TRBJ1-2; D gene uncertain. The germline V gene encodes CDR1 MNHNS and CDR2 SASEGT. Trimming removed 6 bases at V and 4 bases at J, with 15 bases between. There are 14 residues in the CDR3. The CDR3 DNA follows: TGTGCCAGCAGCTCCGACGGACTGGCCTATGGCTACACCTTC. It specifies CASSSDGLAYGYTF.

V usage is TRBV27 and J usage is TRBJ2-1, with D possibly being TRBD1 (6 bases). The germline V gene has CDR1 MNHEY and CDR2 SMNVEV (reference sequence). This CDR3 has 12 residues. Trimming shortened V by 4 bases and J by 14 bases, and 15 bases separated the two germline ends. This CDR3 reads CASSYQQGREFF. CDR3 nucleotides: TGTGCCAGCAGTTACCAACAGGGACGGGAGTTCTTC.

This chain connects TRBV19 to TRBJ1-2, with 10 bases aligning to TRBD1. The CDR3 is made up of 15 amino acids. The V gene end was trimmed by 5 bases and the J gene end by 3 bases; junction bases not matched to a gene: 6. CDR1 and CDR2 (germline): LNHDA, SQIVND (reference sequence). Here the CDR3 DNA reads TGTGCCAGTAGTTACCCCGGGACAGGGGACTATGGCTACACCTTC. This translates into CASSYPGTGDYGYTF.

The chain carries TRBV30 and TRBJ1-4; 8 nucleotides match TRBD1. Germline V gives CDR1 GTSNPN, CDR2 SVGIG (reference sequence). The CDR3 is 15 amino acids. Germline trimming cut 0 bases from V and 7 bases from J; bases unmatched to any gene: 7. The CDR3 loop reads CAWSVQTGVAEKLFF. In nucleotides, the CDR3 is TGTGCCTGGAGTGTGCAGACAGGGGTAGCTGAAAAACTGTTTTTT.

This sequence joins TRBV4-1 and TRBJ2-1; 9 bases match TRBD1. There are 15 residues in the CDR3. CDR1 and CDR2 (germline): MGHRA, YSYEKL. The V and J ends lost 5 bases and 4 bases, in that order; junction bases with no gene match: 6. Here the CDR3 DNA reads TGCGCCAGCAGCACACAGGGGGCAGCTTACAATGAGCAGTTCTTC. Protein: CASSTQGAAYNEQFF.

The CDR3 bases are TGCGCCAGCAGCTCGGCAACAGGGTTCGGAAACACCATATATTTT. Encoded protein: CASSSATGFGNTIYF. The chain links TRBV5-1 to TRBJ1-3; perhaps TRBD1 as D (6 bases). V dropped 3 bases and J dropped 4 bases, with 14 bases sitting between them. The V gene's germline CDR1 is SGHRS and CDR2 YFSETQ. The CDR3 is made up of 15 amino acids. Full variable domain (remainder filled in from reference TRBV5-1 and TRBJ1-3): KAGVTQTPRYLIKTRGQQVTLSCSPISGHRSVSWYQQTPGQGLQFLFEYFSETQRNKGNFPGRFSGRQFSNSRSEMNVSTLELGDSALYLCASSSATGFGNTIYFGEGSWLTVV.

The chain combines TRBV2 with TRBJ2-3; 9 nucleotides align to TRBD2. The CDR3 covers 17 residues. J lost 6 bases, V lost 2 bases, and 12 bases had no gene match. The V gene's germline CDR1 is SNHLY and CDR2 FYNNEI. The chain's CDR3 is CASSERGTSLTWDTQYF. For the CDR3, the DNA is TGTGCCAGCAGTGAACGCGGGACTAGCTTAACTTGGGATACGCAGTATTTT.

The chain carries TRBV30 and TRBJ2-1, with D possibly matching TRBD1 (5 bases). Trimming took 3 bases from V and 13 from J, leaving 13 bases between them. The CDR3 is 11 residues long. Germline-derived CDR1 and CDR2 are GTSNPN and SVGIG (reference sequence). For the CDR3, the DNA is TGTGCCTGGAGCGTAAGGGGCAATCAGTTCTTC. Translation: CAWSVRGNQFF.

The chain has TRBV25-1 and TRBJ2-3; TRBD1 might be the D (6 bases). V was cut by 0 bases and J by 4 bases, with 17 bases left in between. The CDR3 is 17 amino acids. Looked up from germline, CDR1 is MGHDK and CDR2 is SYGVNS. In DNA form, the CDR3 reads TGTGCCAGCAGTGAATATTTTCACAGGGTGGGCTCAGATACGCAGTATTTT. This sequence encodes CASSEYFHRVGSDTQYF.

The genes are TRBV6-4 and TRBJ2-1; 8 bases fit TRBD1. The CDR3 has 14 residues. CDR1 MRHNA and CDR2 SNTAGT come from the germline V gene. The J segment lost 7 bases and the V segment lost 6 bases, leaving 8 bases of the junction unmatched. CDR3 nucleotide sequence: TGTGCCAGCAGCAGACAGGGGAGTGTGAATGAGCAGTTCTTC. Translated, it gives CASSRQGSVNEQFF.

The CDR3: CASSLNNYGYTF. The CDR3 DNA reads as TGTGCCAGCAGTTTGAATAACTATGGCTACACCTTC. V gene TRBV28 combines with J gene TRBJ1-2; D is unresolved. Germline V gene lookup returns CDR1 MDHEN and CDR2 SYDVKM. The V gene lost 3 bases and the J gene lost 1 base, with 3 bases spanning the gap. The CDR3 has 12 residues.

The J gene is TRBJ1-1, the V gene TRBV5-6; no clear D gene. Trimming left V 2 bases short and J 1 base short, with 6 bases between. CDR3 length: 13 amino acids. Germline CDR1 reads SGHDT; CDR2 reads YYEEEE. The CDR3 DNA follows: TGTGCCAGCAGCTTCTACAAGAACACTGAAGCTTTCTTT. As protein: CASSFYKNTEAFF.